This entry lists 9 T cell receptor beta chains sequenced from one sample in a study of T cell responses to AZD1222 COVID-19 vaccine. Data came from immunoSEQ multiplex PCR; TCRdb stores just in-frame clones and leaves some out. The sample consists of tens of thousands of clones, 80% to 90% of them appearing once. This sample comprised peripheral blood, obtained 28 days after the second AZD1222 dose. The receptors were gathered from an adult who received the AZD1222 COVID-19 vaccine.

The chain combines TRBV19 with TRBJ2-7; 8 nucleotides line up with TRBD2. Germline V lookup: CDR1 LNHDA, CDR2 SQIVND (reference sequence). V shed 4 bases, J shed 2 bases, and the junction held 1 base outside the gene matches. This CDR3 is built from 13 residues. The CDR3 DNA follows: TGTGCCAGTAGTACGGGAGGGCCCTACGAGCAGTACTTC. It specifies CASSTGGPYEQYF.

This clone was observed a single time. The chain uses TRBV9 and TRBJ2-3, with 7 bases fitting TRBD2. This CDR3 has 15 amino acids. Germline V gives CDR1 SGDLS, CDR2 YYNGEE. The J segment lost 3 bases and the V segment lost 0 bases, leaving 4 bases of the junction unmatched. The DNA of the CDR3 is TGTGCCAGCAGCGTAGGCGGGAGATCGACAGATACGCAGTATTTT. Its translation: CASSVGGRSTDTQYF.

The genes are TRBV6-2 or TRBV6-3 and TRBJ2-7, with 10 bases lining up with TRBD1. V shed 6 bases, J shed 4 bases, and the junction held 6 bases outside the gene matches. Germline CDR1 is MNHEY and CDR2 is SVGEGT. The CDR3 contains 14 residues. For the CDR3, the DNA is TGTGCCAGCAGCCCCGGGACAGGGGTGTACGAGCAGTACTTC. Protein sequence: CASSPGTGVYEQYF.

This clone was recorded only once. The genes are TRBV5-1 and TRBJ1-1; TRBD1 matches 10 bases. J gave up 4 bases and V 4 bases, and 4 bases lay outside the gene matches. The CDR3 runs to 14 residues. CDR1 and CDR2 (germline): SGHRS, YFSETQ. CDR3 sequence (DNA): TGCGCCAGCAGCGCGGGACAGGGGCCCACTGAAGCTTTCTTT. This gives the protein CASSAGQGPTEAFF.

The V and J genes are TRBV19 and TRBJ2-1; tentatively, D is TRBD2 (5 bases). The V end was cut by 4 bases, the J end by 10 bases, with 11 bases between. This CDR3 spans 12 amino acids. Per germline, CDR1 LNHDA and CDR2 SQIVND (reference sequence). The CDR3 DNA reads TGTGCCAGTAGTACAACTAGTGGGGAGCAGTTCTTC. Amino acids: CASSTTSGEQFF.

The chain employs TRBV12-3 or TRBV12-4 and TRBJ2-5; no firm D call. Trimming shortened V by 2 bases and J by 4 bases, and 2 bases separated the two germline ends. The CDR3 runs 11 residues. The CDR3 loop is CASSLRETQYF. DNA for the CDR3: TGTGCCAGCAGTTTAAGAGAGACCCAGTACTTC.

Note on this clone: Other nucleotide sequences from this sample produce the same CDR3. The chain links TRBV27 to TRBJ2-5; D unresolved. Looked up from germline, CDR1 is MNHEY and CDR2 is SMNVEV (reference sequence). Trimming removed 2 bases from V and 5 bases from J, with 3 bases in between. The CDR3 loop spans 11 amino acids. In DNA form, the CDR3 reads TGTGCCAGCAGTTTAGGCGAGACCCAGTACTTC. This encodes CASSLGETQYF.

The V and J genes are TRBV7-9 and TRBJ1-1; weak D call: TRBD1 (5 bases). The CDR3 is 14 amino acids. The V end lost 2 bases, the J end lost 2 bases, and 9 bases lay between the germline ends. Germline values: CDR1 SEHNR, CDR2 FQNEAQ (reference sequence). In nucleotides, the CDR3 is TGTGCCAGCAGCTTAACGGGGGGAAACACTGAAGCTTTCTTT. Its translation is CASSLTGGNTEAFF.

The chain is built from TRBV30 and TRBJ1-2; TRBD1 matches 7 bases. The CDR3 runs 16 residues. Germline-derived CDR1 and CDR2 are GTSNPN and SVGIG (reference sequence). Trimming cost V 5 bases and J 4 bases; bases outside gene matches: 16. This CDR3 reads CAWEQTGIEEVYGYTF. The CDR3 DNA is TGTGCCTGGGAACAGACAGGGATTGAGGAAGTCTATGGCTACACCTTC.